This T cell receptor beta chain was documented in a study of blood T cells in healthy people across ages. General study points: A greater number of naive CD4+ cells and higher diversity distinguished long-lived donors from aged donors.

A second PCR, run for roughly 7 to 12 cycles, used a sample-barcoded 5' primer plus a J-beta primer mix. TCRdb independently ran MiXCR on the 5' RACE reads; one entry per CDR3 protein. Of 250,000 to 300,000 distinct CDR3 sequences listed, less than 30% are singletons. On this clonotype itself: What it binds is not known.

The V and J ends lost 4 bases and 5 bases respectively, with 18 bases between them. The CDR3 covers 15 residues. Material for sequencing was blood. This clonotype was sampled from a woman in her seventies in good health. The chain joins TRBV12-3 or TRBV12-4 to TRBJ2-7; weak D call: TRBD2 (5 bases). The DNA of the CDR3 is TGTGCCAGCAGTTCACATGGAGGAGGAGCGAACGAGCAGTACTTC. It specifies CASSSHGGGANEQYF.